This record covers a single T cell receptor (beta chain). Here immunoSEQ multiplex PCR was the method, and the copy in TCRdb shows in-frame clones only, minus some. The table shows roughly 49,000 clones, with approximately 71% occurring only once. The data are from a study of T cell clones after liver transplantation. Study as a whole: Patients counted as tolerant after at least one year off all immunosuppression, enzymes not exceeding twice normal.

From germline, CDR1 is SGDLS and CDR2 YYNGEE. This CDR3 comprises 15 residues. The V gene lost 6 bases and the J gene lost 1 base, with 15 bases spanning the gap. This clonotype was sampled from a human patient who received a liver transplant. T cells may partly derive from the graft donor. The sample consisted of CD4+ T cells from blood, taken around 54 months after liver transplant. V gene TRBV9 combines with J gene TRBJ2-3; a weak D match, TRBD2 (6 bases). This CDR3 is CASNLAGIRTDTQYF. For the CDR3, the DNA is TGTGCCAGCAACTTGGCGGGGATACGCACAGATACGCAGTATTTT.